The clone carrying this TCR beta chain was recorded many times. Its antigen is undetermined. Clinical Activity Scores of at least 3, NOSPECS grades of at least 4 and durations under 3 months characterized ophthalmopathy patients. The CDR3 loop spans 16 amino acids. The germline V gene encodes CDR1 DFQATT and CDR2 SNEGSKA (reference sequence). Trimming left V 3 bases short and J 3 bases short, with 18 bases between. The sample comes from a study of T cells in Graves' hyperthyroidism and ophthalmopathy. The study's findings and limits: Blood samples included most of the expanded thyroid clonotypes exceeding 0.001.

TCR beta CDR3 region amplification was performed from RNA transcripts. First-round RT-PCR of the TCR CDR3 relied on the HTBI primer set. TCRdb fed the multiplex PCR reads into MiXCR, producing one record per CDR3 protein. This sample has hundreds of thousands of distinct CDR3 sequences; about 15% occur once, and the top ten carry around 12%. The chain uses TRBV20-1 and TRBJ1-5; weak D call: TRBD1 (5 bases). The sequenced sample was blood. This clonotype was obtained from a woman in her forties or fifties with Graves' ophthalmopathy. DNA of the CDR3: TGCAGTGCTAGTAGGGCACTTTTAGGGGACAATCAGCCCCAGCATTTT. This encodes CSASRALLGDNQPQHF.